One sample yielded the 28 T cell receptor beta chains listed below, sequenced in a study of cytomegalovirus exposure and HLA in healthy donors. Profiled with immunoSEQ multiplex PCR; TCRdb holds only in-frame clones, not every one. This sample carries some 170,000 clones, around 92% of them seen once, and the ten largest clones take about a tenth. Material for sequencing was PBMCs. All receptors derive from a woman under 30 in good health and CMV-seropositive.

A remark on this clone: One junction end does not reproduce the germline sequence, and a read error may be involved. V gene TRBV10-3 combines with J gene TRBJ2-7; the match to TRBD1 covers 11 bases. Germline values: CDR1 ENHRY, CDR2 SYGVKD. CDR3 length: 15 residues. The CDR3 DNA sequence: TGTGCCACCAGTGTCGGGACAGGGGGCTCCTACGAGCAGTACTTC. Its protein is CATSVGTGGSYEQYF.

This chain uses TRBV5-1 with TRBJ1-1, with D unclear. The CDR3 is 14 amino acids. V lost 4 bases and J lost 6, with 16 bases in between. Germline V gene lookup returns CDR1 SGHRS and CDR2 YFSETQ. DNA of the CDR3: TGCGCCAGCAGCCATTCGCTCAGTGGAGCTGAAGCTTTCTTT. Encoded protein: CASSHSLSGAEAFF.

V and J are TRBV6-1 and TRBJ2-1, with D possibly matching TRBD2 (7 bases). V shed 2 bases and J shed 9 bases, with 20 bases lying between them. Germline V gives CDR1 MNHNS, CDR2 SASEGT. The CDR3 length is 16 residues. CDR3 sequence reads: CASSESGGTGTPEQFF. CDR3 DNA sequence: TGTGCCAGCAGTGAATCGGGGGGAACAGGGACGCCTGAGCAGTTCTTC.

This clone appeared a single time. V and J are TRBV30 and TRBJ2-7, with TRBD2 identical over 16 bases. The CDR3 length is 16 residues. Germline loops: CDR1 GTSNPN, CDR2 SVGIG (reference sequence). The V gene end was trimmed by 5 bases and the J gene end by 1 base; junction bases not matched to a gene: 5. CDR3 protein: CAWERGLAGGSYEQYF. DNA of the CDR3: TGTGCCTGGGAGAGGGGACTAGCGGGAGGGTCCTACGAGCAGTACTTC.

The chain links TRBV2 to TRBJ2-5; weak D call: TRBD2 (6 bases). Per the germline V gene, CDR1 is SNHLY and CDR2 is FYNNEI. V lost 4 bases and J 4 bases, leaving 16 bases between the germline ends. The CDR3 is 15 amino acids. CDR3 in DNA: TGTGCCAGCAGTGGGTCCGGGACTCCTATAGAGACCCAGTACTTC. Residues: CASSGSGTPIETQYF.

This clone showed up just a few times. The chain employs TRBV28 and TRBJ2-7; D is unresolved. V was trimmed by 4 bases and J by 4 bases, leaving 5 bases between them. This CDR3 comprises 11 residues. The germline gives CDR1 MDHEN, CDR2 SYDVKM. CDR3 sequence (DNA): TGTGCCAGCAGTTCTCCTTACGAGCAGTACTTC. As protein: CASSSPYEQYF.

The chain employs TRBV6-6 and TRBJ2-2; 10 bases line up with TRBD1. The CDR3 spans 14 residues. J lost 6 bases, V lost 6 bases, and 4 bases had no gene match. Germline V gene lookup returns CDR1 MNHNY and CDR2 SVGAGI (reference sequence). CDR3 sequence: CASRGQGWSGELFF. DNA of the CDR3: TGTGCCAGCAGGGGACAGGGGTGGTCCGGGGAGCTGTTTTTT.

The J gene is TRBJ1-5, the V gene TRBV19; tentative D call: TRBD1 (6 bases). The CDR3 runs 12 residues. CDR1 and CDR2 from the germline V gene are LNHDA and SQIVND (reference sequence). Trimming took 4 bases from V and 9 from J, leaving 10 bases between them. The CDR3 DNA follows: TGTGCCAGTAGTAACATACAGGGGCCCCAGCATTTT. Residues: CASSNIQGPQHF.

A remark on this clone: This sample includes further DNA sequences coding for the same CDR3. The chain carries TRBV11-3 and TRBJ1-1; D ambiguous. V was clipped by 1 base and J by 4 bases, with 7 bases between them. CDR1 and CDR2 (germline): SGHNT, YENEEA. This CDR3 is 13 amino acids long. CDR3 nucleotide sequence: TGTGCCAGCAGCTTAGGCCGGGGCACTGAAGCTTTCTTT. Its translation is CASSLGRGTEAFF.

The CDR3 here is CASSSVRDLGGYTF. The CDR3 DNA reads TGTGCCAGCAGCTCCGTCAGGGATCTCGGTGGCTACACCTTC. The chain carries TRBV11-2 and TRBJ1-2; D might be TRBD1 (5 bases). Trimming cost V 4 bases and J 7 bases, with 16 bases left between them. CDR3 length: 14 amino acids. Germline V gene data show CDR1 as SGHAT and CDR2 as FQNNGV.

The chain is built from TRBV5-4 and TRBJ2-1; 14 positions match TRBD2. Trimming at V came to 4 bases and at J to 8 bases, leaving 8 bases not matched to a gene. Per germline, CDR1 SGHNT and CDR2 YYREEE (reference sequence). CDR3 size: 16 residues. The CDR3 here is CASSKRLAGGPDEQFF. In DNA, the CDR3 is TGTGCCAGCAGCAAAAGACTAGCGGGAGGGCCGGATGAGCAGTTCTTC.

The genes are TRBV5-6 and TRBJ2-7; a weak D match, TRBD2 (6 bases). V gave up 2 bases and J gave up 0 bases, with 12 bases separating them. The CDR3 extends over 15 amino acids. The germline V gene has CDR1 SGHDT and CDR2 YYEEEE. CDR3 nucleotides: TGTGCCAGCAGCTTCGGGAGCGGGTACTCCTACGAGCAGTACTTC. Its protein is CASSFGSGYSYEQYF.

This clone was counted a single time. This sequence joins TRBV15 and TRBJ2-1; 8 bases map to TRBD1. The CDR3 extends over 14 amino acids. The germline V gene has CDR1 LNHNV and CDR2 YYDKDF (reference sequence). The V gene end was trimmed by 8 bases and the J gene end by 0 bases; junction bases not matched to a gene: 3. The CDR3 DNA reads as TGTGCCACCTTAGGACAGGGCTCCTACAATGAGCAGTTCTTC. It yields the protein CATLGQGSYNEQFF.

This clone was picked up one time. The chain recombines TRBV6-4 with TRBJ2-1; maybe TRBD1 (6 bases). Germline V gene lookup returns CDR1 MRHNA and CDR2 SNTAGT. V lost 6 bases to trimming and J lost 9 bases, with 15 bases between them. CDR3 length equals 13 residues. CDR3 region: CASSSTGLTEQFF. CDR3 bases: TGTGCCAGCAGCTCAACAGGGTTAACTGAGCAGTTCTTC.

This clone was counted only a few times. This CDR3 is CASSVARSGSAFF. The CDR3 DNA reads TGTGCCAGCAGCGTAGCCCGATCAGGGTCGGCTTTCTTT. This rearrangement joins TRBV9 to TRBJ1-1; weak D call: TRBD1 (5 bases). This CDR3 comprises 13 residues. V was clipped by 0 bases and J by 11 bases, with 14 bases between them. Germline assignment: CDR1 SGDLS and CDR2 YYNGEE.

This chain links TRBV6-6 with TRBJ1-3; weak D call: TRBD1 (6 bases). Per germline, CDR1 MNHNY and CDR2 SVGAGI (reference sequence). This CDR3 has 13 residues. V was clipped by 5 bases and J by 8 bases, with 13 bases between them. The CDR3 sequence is CASSKQGPDTIYF. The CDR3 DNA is TGTGCCAGCAGTAAACAGGGTCCGGACACCATATATTTT.

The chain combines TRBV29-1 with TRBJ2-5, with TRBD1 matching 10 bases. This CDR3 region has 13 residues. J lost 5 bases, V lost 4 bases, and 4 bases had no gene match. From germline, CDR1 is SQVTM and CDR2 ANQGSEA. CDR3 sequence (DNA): TGCAGCGTTGGGCCGGGACAGGGGGAGACCCAGTACTTC. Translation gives CSVGPGQGETQYF.

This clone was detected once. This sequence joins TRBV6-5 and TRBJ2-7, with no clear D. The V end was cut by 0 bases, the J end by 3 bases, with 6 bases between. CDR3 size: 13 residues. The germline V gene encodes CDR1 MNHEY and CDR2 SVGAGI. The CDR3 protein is CASSYSADYEQYF. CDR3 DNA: TGTGCCAGCAGTTACTCGGCGGACTACGAGCAGTACTTC.

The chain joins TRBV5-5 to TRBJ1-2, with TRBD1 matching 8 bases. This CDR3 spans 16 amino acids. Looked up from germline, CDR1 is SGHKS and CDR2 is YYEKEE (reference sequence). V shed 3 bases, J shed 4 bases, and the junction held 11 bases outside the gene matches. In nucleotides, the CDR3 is TGTGCCAGCAGCTCGACCGGACAGGGAAGGGCCTATGGCTACACCTTC. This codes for CASSSTGQGRAYGYTF.

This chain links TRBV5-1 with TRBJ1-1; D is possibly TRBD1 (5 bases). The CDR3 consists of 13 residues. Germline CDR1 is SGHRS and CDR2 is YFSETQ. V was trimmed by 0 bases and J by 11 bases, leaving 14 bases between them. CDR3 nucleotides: TGCGCCAGCAGCTTGGATGGGGCTTTGCGGGCTTTCTTT. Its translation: CASSLDGALRAFF.

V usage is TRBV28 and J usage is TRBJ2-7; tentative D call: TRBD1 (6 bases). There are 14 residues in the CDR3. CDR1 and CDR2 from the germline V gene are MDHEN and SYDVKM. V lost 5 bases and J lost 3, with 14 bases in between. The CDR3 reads CASSTGTRNYEQYF. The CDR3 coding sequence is TGTGCCAGCAGTACCGGGACAAGAAACTACGAGCAGTACTTC.

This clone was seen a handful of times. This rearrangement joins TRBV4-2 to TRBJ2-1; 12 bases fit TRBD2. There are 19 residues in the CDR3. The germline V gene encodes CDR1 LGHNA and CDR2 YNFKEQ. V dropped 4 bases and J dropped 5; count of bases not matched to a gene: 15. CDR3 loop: CASSLWTPLTSGGNNEQFF. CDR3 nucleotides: TGTGCCAGCAGCCTATGGACCCCTCTGACTAGCGGGGGAAACAATGAGCAGTTCTTC.

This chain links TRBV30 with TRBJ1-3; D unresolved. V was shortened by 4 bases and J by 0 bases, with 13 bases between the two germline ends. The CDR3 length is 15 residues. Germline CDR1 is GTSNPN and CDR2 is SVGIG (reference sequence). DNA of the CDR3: TGTGCCTGGACCTCCACTCCGGGCTCTGGAAACACCATATATTTT. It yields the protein CAWTSTPGSGNTIYF.

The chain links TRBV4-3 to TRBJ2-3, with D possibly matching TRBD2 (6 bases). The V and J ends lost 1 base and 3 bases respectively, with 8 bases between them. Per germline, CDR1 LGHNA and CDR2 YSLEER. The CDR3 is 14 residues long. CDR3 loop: CASSQGSGTDTQYF. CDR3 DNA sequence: TGCGCCAGCAGCCAAGGTAGCGGAACAGATACGCAGTATTTT.

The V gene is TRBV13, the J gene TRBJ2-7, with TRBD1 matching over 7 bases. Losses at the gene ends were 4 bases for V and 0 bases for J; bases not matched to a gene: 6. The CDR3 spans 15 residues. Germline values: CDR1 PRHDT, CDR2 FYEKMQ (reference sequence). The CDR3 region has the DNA TGTGCCAGCAGCTCGAGGGACAGCCCCTCCTACGAGCAGTACTTC. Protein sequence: CASSSRDSPSYEQYF.

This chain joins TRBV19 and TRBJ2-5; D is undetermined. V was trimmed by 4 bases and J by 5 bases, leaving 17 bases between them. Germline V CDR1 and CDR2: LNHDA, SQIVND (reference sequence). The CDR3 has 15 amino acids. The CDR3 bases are TGTGCCAGTAGTACCGTGGGCAGCTCCCTGGAGACCCAGTACTTC. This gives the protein CASSTVGSSLETQYF. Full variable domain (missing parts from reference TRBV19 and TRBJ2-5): DGGITQSPKYLFRKEGQNVTLSCEQNLNHDAMYWYRQDPGQGLRLIYYSQIVNDFQKGDIAEGYSVSREKKESFPLTVTSAQKNPTAFYLCASSTVGSSLETQYFGPGTRLLVL.

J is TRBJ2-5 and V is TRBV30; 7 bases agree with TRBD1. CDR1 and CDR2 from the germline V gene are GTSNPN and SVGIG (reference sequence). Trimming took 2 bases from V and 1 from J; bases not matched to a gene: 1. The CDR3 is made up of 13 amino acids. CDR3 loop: CAWSRDSQETQYF. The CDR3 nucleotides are TGTGCCTGGAGTAGGGACAGCCAAGAGACCCAGTACTTC.

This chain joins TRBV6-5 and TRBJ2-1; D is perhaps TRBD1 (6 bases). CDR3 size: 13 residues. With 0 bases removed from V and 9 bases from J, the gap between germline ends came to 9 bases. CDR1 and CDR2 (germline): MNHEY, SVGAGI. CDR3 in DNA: TGTGCCAGCAGTTACTCCACAGGGCCTGAGCAGTTCTTC. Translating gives CASSYSTGPEQFF.